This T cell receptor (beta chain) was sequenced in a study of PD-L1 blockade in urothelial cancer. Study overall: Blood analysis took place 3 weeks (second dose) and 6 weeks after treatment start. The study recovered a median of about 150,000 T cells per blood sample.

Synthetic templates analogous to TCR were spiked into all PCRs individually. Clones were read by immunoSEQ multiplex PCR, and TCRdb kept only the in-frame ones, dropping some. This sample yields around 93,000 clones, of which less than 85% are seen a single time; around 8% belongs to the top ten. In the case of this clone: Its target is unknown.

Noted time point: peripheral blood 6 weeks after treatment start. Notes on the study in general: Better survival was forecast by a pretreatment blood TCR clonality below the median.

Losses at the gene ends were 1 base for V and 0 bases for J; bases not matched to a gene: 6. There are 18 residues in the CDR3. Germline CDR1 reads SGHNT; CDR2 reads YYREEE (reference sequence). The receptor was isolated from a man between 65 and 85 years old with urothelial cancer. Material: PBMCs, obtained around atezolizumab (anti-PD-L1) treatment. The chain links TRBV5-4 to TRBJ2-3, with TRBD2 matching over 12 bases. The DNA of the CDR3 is TGTGCCAGCAGCTTGAAAGGACTAGCGGGGTCTAGCACAGATACGCAGTATTTT. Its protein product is CASSLKGLAGSSTDTQYF. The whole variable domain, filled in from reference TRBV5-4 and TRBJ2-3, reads ETGVTQSPTHLIKTRGQQVTLRCSSQSGHNTVSWYQQALGQGPQFIFQYYREEENGRGNFPPRFSGLQFPNYSSELNVNALELDDSALYLCASSLKGLAGSSTDTQYFGPGTRLTVL.